The next 8 T cell receptor beta chains were all read from a single sample in a study of T cell responses to AZD1222 COVID-19 vaccine. The data were produced by immunoSEQ multiplex PCR, yet TCRdb's version contains in-frame clones alone and is incomplete. The table records around 130,000 clones, roughly nine tenths of them present only once. Sequenced here: peripheral blood, sampled 28 days after the second AZD1222 dose. The receptors here all came from an adult who received the AZD1222 COVID-19 vaccine.

This clone was seen only a few times. The V gene is TRBV19, the J gene TRBJ2-7, with a tentative D call TRBD1 (6 bases). Trimming pared 5 bases from V and 6 bases from J, leaving 26 bases between. Germline V gene data show CDR1 as LNHDA and CDR2 as SQIVND (reference sequence). This CDR3 has 17 residues. DNA of the CDR3: TGTGCCAGTAGTGTCCTAGCTCTCCCCAACAGGGCTAGCGAGCAGTACTTC. Translating it yields CASSVLALPNRASEQYF. Full variable domain (rest looked up from reference TRBV19 and TRBJ2-7): DGGITQSPKYLFRKEGQNVTLSCEQNLNHDAMYWYRQDPGQGLRLIYYSQIVNDFQKGDIAEGYSVSREKKESFPLTVTSAQKNPTAFYLCASSVLALPNRASEQYFGPGTRLTVT.

The chain couples TRBV4-2 to TRBJ2-1; the match to TRBD2 covers 11 bases. The CDR3 contains 17 residues. Germline V gives CDR1 LGHNA, CDR2 YNFKEQ. V lost 1 base and J lost 10; bases outside the gene matches: 12. The CDR3 bases are TGTGCCAGCAGCCAAGCCCCCCCGGGACTAGCGGCTCGGGAGCAGTTCTTC. It specifies CASSQAPPGLAAREQFF.

CDR3 sequence (DNA): TGCAGCGTGTCATCGGACAGGGGAAAACCACAGTACTTC. This encodes CSVSSDRGKPQYF. J is TRBJ2-7 and V is TRBV29-1, with 9 bases aligning to TRBD1. Looked up from germline, CDR1 is SQVTM and CDR2 is ANQGSEA. This CDR3 has 13 amino acids. The J segment lost 10 bases and the V segment lost 6 bases, leaving 13 bases of the junction unmatched.

V and J are TRBV19 and TRBJ2-4; D not resolved. Trimming left V 3 bases short and J 0 bases short, with 6 bases between. Germline assignment: CDR1 LNHDA and CDR2 SQIVND (reference sequence). CDR3 size: 14 residues. For the CDR3, the DNA is TGTGCCAGTAGTATCGTCCTAGCCAAAAACATTCAGTACTTC. Its translation is CASSIVLAKNIQYF.

The chain has TRBV2 and TRBJ2-2; D is uncertain. The CDR3 covers 12 residues. Looked up from germline, CDR1 is SNHLY and CDR2 is FYNNEI. V lost 7 bases, J lost 6 bases, and 9 bases lay in between. CDR3 in amino acids: CASKDFPGELFF. In DNA form, the CDR3 reads TGTGCCAGCAAGGATTTTCCCGGGGAGCTGTTTTTT.

This clone was seen only once. The chain joins TRBV28 to TRBJ1-2; possibly TRBD1 for D (6 bases). The CDR3 loop spans 13 amino acids. Trimming cost V 8 bases and J 0 bases, with 10 bases left between them. Germline CDR1 and CDR2: MDHEN and SYDVKM. This CDR3 reads CASWGRANYGYTF. The DNA for the CDR3 is TGTGCCAGCTGGGGGCGGGCTAACTATGGCTACACCTTC.

This clone was detected once. The V call is TRBV19, the J call TRBJ1-3; D might be TRBD1 (5 bases). The CDR3 has 15 amino acids. Germline V gene lookup returns CDR1 LNHDA and CDR2 SQIVND (reference sequence). The V gene lost 3 bases and the J gene lost 4 bases, with 13 bases spanning the gap. The CDR3 spells CASSMLGGEGNTIYF. The CDR3, as DNA: TGTGCCAGTAGTATGCTCGGGGGAGAAGGAAACACCATATATTTT.

V and J are TRBV9 and TRBJ2-1; no definite D call. The CDR3 covers 13 residues. The V gene's germline CDR1 is SGDLS and CDR2 YYNGEE. Trimming cost V 4 bases and J 7 bases, with 12 bases left between them. CDR3 bases: TGTGCCAGCAGCTTGGGGTTGAAAAATGAGCAGTTCTTC. This translates into CASSLGLKNEQFF.